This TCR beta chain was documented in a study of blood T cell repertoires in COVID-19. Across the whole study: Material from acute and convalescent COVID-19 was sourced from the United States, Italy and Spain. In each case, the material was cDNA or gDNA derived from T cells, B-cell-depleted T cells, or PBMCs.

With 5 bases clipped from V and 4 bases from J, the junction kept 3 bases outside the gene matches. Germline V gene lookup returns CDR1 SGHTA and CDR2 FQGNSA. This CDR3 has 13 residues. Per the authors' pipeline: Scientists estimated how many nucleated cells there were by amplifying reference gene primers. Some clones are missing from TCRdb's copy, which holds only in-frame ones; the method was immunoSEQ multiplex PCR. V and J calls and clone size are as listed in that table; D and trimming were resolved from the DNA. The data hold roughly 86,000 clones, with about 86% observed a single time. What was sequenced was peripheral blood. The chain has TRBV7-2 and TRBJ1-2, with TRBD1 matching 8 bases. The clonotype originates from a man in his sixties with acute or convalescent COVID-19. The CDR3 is CASSLGTGYGYTF. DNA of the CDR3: TGTGCCAGCAGCCTGGGGACAGGCTATGGCTACACCTTC.